The 9 T cell receptor beta chains listed next were all sequenced from one sample in a study of vaccination effects on CD4 cells after COVID-19. Sequenced by immunoSEQ multiplex PCR; TCRdb stores in-frame clones only, minus some. Here the sample spans 70,000 or so clones, roughly 73% being singletons. Culture lasted about 11 days before CD4+ T cell isolation. All study participants received two doses of BNT162b2 or mRNA-1273 vaccine. Their antigen targets remain unknown. Specimen: CD4+ T cells from PBMCs cultured without peptide, collected after COVID-19 vaccination. The receptors originated from a human donor who received a COVID-19 vaccine.

A single count supports this clone. This chain connects TRBV27 to TRBJ1-6; 7 bases are shared with TRBD1. CDR3 length: 16 residues. Germline V CDR1 and CDR2: MNHEY, SMNVEV (reference sequence). The trim removed 1 base at V and 7 bases at J, leaving 7 bases unmatched. The CDR3 protein is CASSLLGGRGNSPLHF. DNA of the CDR3: TGTGCCAGCAGTTTATTAGGAGGCAGGGGGAATTCACCCCTCCACTTT.

This chain uses TRBV7-2 with TRBJ2-5; D is possibly TRBD1 (5 bases). Germline V gene lookup returns CDR1 SGHTA and CDR2 FQGNSA. The germline V and J ends were trimmed by 4 bases and 0 bases, with 12 bases remaining between them. The CDR3 is 15 amino acids. The DNA of the CDR3 is TGTGCCAGCAGCTCCCAGTGGACAAACCAAGAGACCCAGTACTTC. It encodes CASSSQWTNQETQYF.

This clone was seen only a few times. This CDR3 is CASSPTGQGAPGLKAFF. CDR3 in DNA: TGTGCCAGTAGTCCGACGGGACAGGGGGCCCCCGGGTTAAAAGCTTTCTTT. The V gene is TRBV19, the J gene TRBJ1-1; 12 bases are shared with TRBD1. The germline gives CDR1 LNHDA, CDR2 SQIVND (reference sequence). This CDR3 has 17 residues. The V gene end was trimmed by 5 bases and the J gene end by 9 bases; junction bases not matched to a gene: 16.

This clone was seen a handful of times. This rearrangement joins TRBV14 to TRBJ1-5; D remains ambiguous. Looked up from germline, CDR1 is SGHDN and CDR2 is FVKESK. Trimming left V 5 bases short and J 3 bases short, with 5 bases between. The CDR3 is 12 residues long. The CDR3 region is CASSYHNQPQHF. CDR3 DNA: TGTGCCAGCAGCTACCACAATCAGCCCCAGCATTTT.

The V and J genes are TRBV5-1 and TRBJ2-3; D remains unclear. This CDR3 region has 15 residues. Germline values: CDR1 SGHRS, CDR2 YFSETQ. V dropped 0 bases and J dropped 2 bases, with 10 bases sitting between them. The CDR3 region has the DNA TGCGCCAGCAGCTTGGTCCCCGGAACCACAGATACGCAGTATTTT. Its translation is CASSLVPGTTDTQYF.

The chain has TRBV4-1 and TRBJ1-5; D remains unclear. The CDR3 loop spans 14 amino acids. V gave up 1 base and J gave up 2 bases, with 6 bases separating them. Germline V gives CDR1 MGHRA, CDR2 YSYEKL. The CDR3 here is CASSQAGGNQPQHF. DNA of the CDR3: TGCGCCAGCAGCCAAGCTGGCGGCAATCAGCCCCAGCATTTT.

The chain joins TRBV7-2 to TRBJ1-5; no firm D call. Germline V CDR1 and CDR2: SGHTA, FQGNSA. The CDR3 consists of 16 residues. V was trimmed by 4 bases and J by 2 bases, leaving 15 bases between them. For the CDR3, the DNA is TGTGCCAGCAGCTCAGGAGGAATATTTGGCAATCAGCCCCAGCATTTT. It is translated as CASSSGGIFGNQPQHF.

The chain links TRBV7-2 to TRBJ1-1, with 8 bases matching TRBD1. The CDR3 loop spans 15 amino acids. J lost 3 bases, V lost 5 bases, and 8 bases had no gene match. Per the germline V gene, CDR1 is SGHTA and CDR2 is FQGNSA. CDR3: CASSPSGQAYTEAFF. CDR3 in DNA: TGTGCCAGCAGCCCCTCGGGACAGGCGTACACTGAAGCTTTCTTT.

The CDR3 coding sequence is TGTGCCACCAGCAGAGATGGGGCCCTGGGGATAAACACCATATATTTT. This codes for CATSRDGALGINTIYF. The chain uses TRBV15 and TRBJ1-3, with TRBD1 as a possible D gene (5 bases). CDR1 and CDR2 from the germline V gene are LNHNV and YYDKDF (reference sequence). The CDR3 extends over 16 amino acids. V was clipped by 0 bases and J by 6 bases, with 15 bases between them.